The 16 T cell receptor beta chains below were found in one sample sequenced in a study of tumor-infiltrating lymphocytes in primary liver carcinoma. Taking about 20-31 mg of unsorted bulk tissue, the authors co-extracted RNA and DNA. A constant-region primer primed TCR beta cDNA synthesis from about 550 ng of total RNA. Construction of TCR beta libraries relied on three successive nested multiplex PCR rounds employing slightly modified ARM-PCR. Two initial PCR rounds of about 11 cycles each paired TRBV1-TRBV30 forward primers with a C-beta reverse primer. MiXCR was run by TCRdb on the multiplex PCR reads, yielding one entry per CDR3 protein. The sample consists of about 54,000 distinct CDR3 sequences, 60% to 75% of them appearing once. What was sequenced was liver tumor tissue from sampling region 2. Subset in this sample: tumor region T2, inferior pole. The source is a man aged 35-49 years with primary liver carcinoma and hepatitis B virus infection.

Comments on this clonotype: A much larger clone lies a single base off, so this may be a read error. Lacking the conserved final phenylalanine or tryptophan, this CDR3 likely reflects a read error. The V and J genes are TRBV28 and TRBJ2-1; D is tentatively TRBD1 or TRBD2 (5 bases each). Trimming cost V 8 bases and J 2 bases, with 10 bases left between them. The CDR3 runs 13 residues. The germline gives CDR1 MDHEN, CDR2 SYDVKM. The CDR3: CASRDQPYNEQFL. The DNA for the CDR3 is TGTGCCAGCCGGGACCAGCCCTACAATGAGCAGTTCTTA.

This CDR3 is CSVARTHQLNEQFF. The CDR3 nucleotides are TGCAGCGTTGCCCGGACGCATCAATTAAATGAGCAGTTCTTC. This chain connects TRBV29-1 to TRBJ2-1; no reliable D call. Per germline, CDR1 SQVTM and CDR2 ANQGSEA. The CDR3 loop spans 14 amino acids. The V end was cut by 4 bases, the J end by 7 bases, with 17 bases between.

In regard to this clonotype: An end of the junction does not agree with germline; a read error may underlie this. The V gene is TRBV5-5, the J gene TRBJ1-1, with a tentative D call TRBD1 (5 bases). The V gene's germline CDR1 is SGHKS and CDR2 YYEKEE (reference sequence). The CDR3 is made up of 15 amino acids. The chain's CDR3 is CTSSLVGGANTKAFF. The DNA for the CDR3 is TGTACCAGCAGCTTGGTCGGGGGAGCGAACACTAAAGCTTTCTTT.

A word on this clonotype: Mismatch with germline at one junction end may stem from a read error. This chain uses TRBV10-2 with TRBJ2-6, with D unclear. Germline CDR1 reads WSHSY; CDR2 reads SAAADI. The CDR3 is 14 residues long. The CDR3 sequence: CASSVVSVANVMTF. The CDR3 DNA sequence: TGCGCCAGCAGTGTGGTCTCTGTAGCCAACGTCATGACTTTC.

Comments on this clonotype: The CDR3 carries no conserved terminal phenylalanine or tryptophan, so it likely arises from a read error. CDR3 region: CASSYSSSIGELFS. The CDR3 DNA sequence: TGTGCCAGCAGTTACTCGAGTAGCATCGGGGAGCTGTTTTCA. The chain carries TRBV6-2 or TRBV6-3 and TRBJ2-2; D remains unclear. The CDR3 has 14 residues. Germline V CDR1 and CDR2: MNHEY, SVGEGT. Trimming pared 0 bases from V and 7 bases from J, leaving 9 bases between.

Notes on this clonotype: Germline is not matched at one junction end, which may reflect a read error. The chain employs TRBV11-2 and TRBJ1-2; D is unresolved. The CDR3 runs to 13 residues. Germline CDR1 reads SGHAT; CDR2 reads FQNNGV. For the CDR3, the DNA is TGTACCAGCAACTTAGAGTGGAACTACGGCTACACCTTC. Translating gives CTSNLEWNYGYTF.

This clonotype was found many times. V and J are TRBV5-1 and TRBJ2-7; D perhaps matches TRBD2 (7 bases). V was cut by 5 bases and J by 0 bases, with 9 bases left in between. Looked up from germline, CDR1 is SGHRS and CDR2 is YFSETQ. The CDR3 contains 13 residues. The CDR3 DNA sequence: TGCGCCAGCAGGGGGGGGGCCTCCTACGAGCAGTACTTC. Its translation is CASRGGASYEQYF.

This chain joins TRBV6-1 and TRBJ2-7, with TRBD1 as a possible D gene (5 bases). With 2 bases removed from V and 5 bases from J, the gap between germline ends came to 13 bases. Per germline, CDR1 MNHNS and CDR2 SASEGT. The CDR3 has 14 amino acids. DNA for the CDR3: TGTGCCAGCAGTGAACGCGGACACGCCCACGAGCAGTACTTC. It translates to CASSERGHAHEQYF.

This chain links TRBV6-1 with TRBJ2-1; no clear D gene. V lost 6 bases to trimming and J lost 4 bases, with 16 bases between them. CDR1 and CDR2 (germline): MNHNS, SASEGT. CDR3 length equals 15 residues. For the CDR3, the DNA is TGTGCCAGCAGCGTTGTCTCCGAGGCATACAATGAGCAGTTCTTC. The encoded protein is CASSVVSEAYNEQFF.

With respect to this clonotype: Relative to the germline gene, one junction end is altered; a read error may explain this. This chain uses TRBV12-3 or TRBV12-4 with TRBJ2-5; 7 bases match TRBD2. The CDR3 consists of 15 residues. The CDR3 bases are TGTGCCAGCAGCTCAGCAGGGAGGGGTCAAAAGACCCATTACTTC. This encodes CASSSAGRGQKTHYF.

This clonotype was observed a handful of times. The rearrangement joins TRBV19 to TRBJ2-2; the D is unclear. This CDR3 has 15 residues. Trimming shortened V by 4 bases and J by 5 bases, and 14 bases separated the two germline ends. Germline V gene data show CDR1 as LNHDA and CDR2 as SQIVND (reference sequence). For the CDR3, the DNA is TGTGCCAGTAGTAACAGTGAGTTTGGTACCGGGGAGCTGTTTTTT. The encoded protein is CASSNSEFGTGELFF.

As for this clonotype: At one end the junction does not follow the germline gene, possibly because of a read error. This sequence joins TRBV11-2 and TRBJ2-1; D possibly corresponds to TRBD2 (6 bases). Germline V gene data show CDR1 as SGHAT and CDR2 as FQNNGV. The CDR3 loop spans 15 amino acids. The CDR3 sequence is CVSSIDAGFYNEQLF. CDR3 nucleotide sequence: TGTGTCAGCAGCATAGATGCGGGGTTCTACAATGAGCAGCTCTTC.

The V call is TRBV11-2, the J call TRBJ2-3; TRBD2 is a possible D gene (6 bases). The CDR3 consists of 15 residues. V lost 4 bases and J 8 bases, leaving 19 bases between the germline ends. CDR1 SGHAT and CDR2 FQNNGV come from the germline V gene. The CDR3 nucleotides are TGTGCCAGCAGCTACAGTAGCGGCTTCGAGGGTACGCAGTATTTT. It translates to CASSYSSGFEGTQYF.

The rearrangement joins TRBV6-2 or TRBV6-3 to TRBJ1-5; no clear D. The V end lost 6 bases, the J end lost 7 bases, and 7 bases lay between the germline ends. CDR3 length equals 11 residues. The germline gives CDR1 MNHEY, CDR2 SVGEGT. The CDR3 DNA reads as TGTGCCAGCAGCATAGTACAGCCCCAGCATTTT. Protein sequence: CASSIVQPQHF.

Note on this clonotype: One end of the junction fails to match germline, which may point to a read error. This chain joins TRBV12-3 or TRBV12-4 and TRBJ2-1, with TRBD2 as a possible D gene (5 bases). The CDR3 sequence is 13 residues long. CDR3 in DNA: TGTACCAGCAACTGGAGAGCGGACAATGAGCAGTTCTTC. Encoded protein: CTSNWRADNEQFF.

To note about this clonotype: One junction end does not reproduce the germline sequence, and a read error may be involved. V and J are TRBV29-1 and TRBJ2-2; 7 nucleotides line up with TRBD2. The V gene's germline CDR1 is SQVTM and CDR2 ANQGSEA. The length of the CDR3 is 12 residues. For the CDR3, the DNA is TGCAGCTCTTGGGGGGGGACCGTGGAGCCGTTTTTT. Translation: CSSWGGTVEPFF.